The rows below give T cell receptor beta chains drawn from one sample of a study of blood T cell repertoires in COVID-19. Libraries were prepared by immunoSEQ multiplex PCR; TCRdb keeps only in-frame clonotypes and omits some of them. This table holds 150,000 to 200,000 clones, 80% found once. The specimen was PBMCs or T cells enriched from blood (not recorded which). The origin of the receptors is a man in his forties who had recovered from COVID-19. Each CDR3 is given with its conserved first and last residue. A D gene is named only where the DNA matches it firmly. Size tells how often a clone was seen (once, few, many) or the class of an expanded clone, and some rows leave it out.

V gene: TRBV7-6; clone size: .; D gene: .; J gene: TRBJ1-6; CDR3 protein: CASSADRFSSYNSPLHF; CDR3 DNA: TGTGCCAGCAGCGCGGACAGATTCAGCTCCTATAATTCACCCCTCCACTTT
V gene: TRBV6-5; clone size: .; D gene: TRBD1; J gene: TRBJ1-1; CDR3 protein: CASSFRTGAAEAFF; CDR3 DNA: TGTGCCAGCAGTTTTCGGACAGGGGCGGCTGAAGCTTTCTTT
V gene: TRBV6-5; clone size: .; D gene: .; J gene: TRBJ2-2; CDR3 protein: CASSPDRIHGELFF; CDR3 DNA: TGTGCCAGCAGCCCCGACAGGATTCACGGGGAGCTGTTTTTT
V gene: TRBV30; clone size: once; D gene: .; J gene: TRBJ1-5; CDR3 protein: CAWSVSGDTPPQHF; CDR3 DNA: TGTGCCTGGAGTGTCTCCGGGGATACCCCGCCCCAGCATTTT
V gene: TRBV6-4; clone size: .; D gene: TRBD1; J gene: TRBJ1-2; CDR3 protein: CASSPDRVGYGYTF; CDR3 DNA: TGTGCCAGCAGTCCGGACAGGGTCGGCTATGGCTACACCTTC
V gene: TRBV6-5; clone size: .; D gene: TRBD1; J gene: TRBJ1-2; CDR3 protein: CASSPRGTGGDGYTF; CDR3 DNA: TGTGCCAGCAGTCCCAGGGGGACAGGGGGAGATGGCTACACCTTC
V gene: TRBV2; clone size: few; D gene: .; J gene: TRBJ1-4; CDR3 protein: CASSLSGTTVGKKLFF; CDR3 DNA: TGTGCCAGCAGCTTATCCGGGACAACCGTCGGAAAAAAGCTGTTTTTT
V gene: TRBV5-4; clone size: .; D gene: .; J gene: TRBJ1-2; CDR3 protein: CASSLPGISHYGYTF; CDR3 DNA: TGTGCCAGCAGCTTGCCAGGGATCAGCCACTATGGCTACACCTTC
V gene: TRBV30; clone size: .; D gene: TRBD2; J gene: TRBJ2-2; CDR3 protein: CACSLGGGTGELFF; CDR3 DNA: TGTGCCTGTTCCTTGGGCGGGGGAACCGGGGAGCTGTTTTTT
V gene: TRBV9; clone size: few; D gene: TRBD1; J gene: TRBJ1-4; CDR3 protein: CASSAGQSNEKLFF; CDR3 DNA: TGTGCCAGCAGCGCGGGACAGAGTAATGAAAAACTGTTTTTT
V gene: TRBV9; clone size: .; D gene: .; J gene: TRBJ1-2; CDR3 protein: CASSVEVDYGYTF; CDR3 DNA: TGTGCCAGCAGCGTAGAAGTAGACTATGGCTACACCTTC
V gene: TRBV5-1; clone size: .; D gene: TRBD2; J gene: TRBJ2-3; CDR3 protein: CASSSSGGLAGGRRTDTQYF; CDR3 DNA: TGCGCCAGCAGCTCCAGTGGTGGGCTAGCGGGGGGGAGGCGCACAGATACGCAGTATTTT
V gene: TRBV7-2; clone size: .; D gene: .; J gene: TRBJ2-7; CDR3 protein: CASSPGVGPYEQYF; CDR3 DNA: TGTGCCAGCAGCCCTGGGGTGGGGCCCTACGAGCAGTACTTC
V gene: TRBV15; clone size: .; D gene: TRBD1; J gene: TRBJ2-1; CDR3 protein: CATSRGTGFSEQFF; CDR3 DNA: TGTGCCACCAGCAGAGGGACAGGGTTTAGTGAGCAGTTCTTC
V gene: TRBV3-1/TRBV3-2; clone size: .; D gene: TRBD2; J gene: TRBJ2-1; CDR3 protein: CASSQEGGVYNEQFF; CDR3 DNA: TGTGCCAGCAGCCAAGAGGGGGGGGTTTACAATGAGCAGTTCTTC
V gene: TRBV3-1/TRBV3-2; clone size: .; D gene: .; J gene: TRBJ1-2; CDR3 protein: CASSQASPYGYTF; CDR3 DNA: TGTGCCAGCAGCCAAGCCAGTCCCTATGGCTACACCTTC
V gene: TRBV19; clone size: .; D gene: .; J gene: TRBJ1-6; CDR3 protein: CATRGGGNSPLHF; CDR3 DNA: TGTGCCACGCGGGGGGGCGGCAATTCACCCCTCCACTTT
V gene: TRBV2; clone size: few; D gene: .; J gene: TRBJ1-2; CDR3 protein: CASREVLVGYTF; CDR3 DNA: TGTGCCAGCAGGGAAGTACTCGTGGGCTACACCTTC
V gene: TRBV29-1; clone size: .; D gene: .; J gene: TRBJ1-2; CDR3 protein: CSVEGRQAIEGYTF; CDR3 DNA: TGCAGCGTTGAAGGTAGACAGGCTATCGAGGGCTACACCTTC
V gene: TRBV6-5; clone size: once; D gene: TRBD2; J gene: TRBJ2-5; CDR3 protein: CASSYGSGGVLETQYF; CDR3 DNA: TGTGCCAGCAGTTACGGAAGCGGGGGGGTGTTAGAGACCCAGTACTTC
V gene: TRBV5-6; clone size: .; D gene: TRBD2; J gene: TRBJ2-1; CDR3 protein: CASSLVAKRGGLVEQFF; CDR3 DNA: TGTGCCAGCAGCTTGGTGGCGAAGCGGGGGGGTTTGGTTGAGCAGTTCTTC
V gene: TRBV18; clone size: .; D gene: TRBD1; J gene: TRBJ2-7; CDR3 protein: CASSSGQDYEQYF; CDR3 DNA: TGTGCCAGCTCATCCGGACAGGACTACGAGCAGTACTTC
V gene: TRBV5-5; clone size: .; D gene: .; J gene: TRBJ2-2; CDR3 protein: CASTPRSNTGELFF; CDR3 DNA: TGTGCCAGCACCCCGAGGTCGAACACCGGGGAGCTGTTTTTT
V gene: TRBV5-6; clone size: few; D gene: .; J gene: TRBJ2-2; CDR3 protein: CASSLGGQTNTGELFF; CDR3 DNA: TGTGCCAGCAGCTTGGGGGGACAAACGAACACCGGGGAGCTGTTTTTT
V gene: TRBV10-3; clone size: .; D gene: TRBD1; J gene: TRBJ2-2; CDR3 protein: CAISKTGEGAGELFF; CDR3 DNA: TGTGCCATCAGTAAAACAGGGGAAGGGGCCGGGGAGCTGTTTTTT
V gene: TRBV27; clone size: once; D gene: .; J gene: TRBJ1-2; CDR3 protein: CASSSQGDGYTF; CDR3 DNA: TGTGCCAGCAGTTCACAGGGTGATGGCTACACCTTC
V gene: TRBV5-1; clone size: .; D gene: TRBD1; J gene: TRBJ1-6; CDR3 protein: CASRPTGGYNSPLHF; CDR3 DNA: TGCGCCAGCAGGCCTACAGGGGGCTATAATTCACCCCTCCACTTT
V gene: TRBV19; clone size: .; D gene: .; J gene: TRBJ2-2; CDR3 protein: CATTKGGQGTGELFF; CDR3 DNA: TGTGCCACCACTAAGGGGGGGCAAGGCACCGGGGAGCTGTTTTTT
V gene: TRBV2; clone size: once; D gene: .; J gene: TRBJ2-1; CDR3 protein: CASSTRDEQFF; CDR3 DNA: TGTGCCAGCAGTACTAGGGATGAGCAGTTCTTC
V gene: TRBV7-3; clone size: .; D gene: .; J gene: TRBJ1-1; CDR3 protein: CASSSGRRGTEAFF; CDR3 DNA: TGTGCCAGCAGCTCCGGACGGAGGGGCACTGAAGCTTTCTTT
V gene: TRBV27; clone size: .; D gene: .; J gene: TRBJ1-2; CDR3 protein: CASRSHGGDGYTF; CDR3 DNA: TGTGCCAGCCGGAGCCACGGAGGGGATGGCTACACCTTC
V gene: TRBV6-5; clone size: .; D gene: TRBD1; J gene: TRBJ1-1; CDR3 protein: CASRNRDRGTAFF; CDR3 DNA: TGTGCCAGCAGGAACCGGGACAGGGGAACAGCTTTCTTT
V gene: TRBV5-1; clone size: .; D gene: .; J gene: TRBJ2-3; CDR3 protein: CASSPGSGPGDTQYF; CDR3 DNA: TGCGCCAGCAGCCCTGGGTCAGGGCCCGGGGATACGCAGTATTTT
V gene: TRBV5-1; clone size: .; D gene: .; J gene: TRBJ2-5; CDR3 protein: CASKRRAQETQYF; CDR3 DNA: TGCGCCAGCAAGCGCAGGGCCCAAGAGACCCAGTACTTC
V gene: TRBV11-2; clone size: .; D gene: TRBD2; J gene: TRBJ2-2; CDR3 protein: CASSFPAGGRTGELFF; CDR3 DNA: TGTGCCAGCAGCTTTCCAGCGGGGGGACGGACCGGGGAGCTGTTTTTT
V gene: TRBV5-6; clone size: .; D gene: .; J gene: TRBJ1-1; CDR3 protein: CASSQNTEAFF; CDR3 DNA: TGTGCCAGCAGCCAGAACACTGAAGCTTTCTTT
V gene: TRBV6-1; clone size: .; D gene: TRBD2; J gene: TRBJ2-5; CDR3 protein: CASSERLAGAGGVQETQYF; CDR3 DNA: TGTGCCAGCAGTGAAAGACTAGCGGGGGCTGGGGGGGTTCAAGAGACCCAGTACTTC
V gene: TRBV6-5; clone size: .; D gene: .; J gene: TRBJ1-1; CDR3 protein: CASTGGRGKAFF; CDR3 DNA: TGTGCCAGCACTGGAGGAAGGGGGAAAGCTTTCTTT
V gene: TRBV9; clone size: .; D gene: .; J gene: TRBJ2-6; CDR3 protein: CASSVAGAGLSSGANVLTF; CDR3 DNA: TGTGCCAGCAGCGTAGCAGGGGCAGGGCTAAGCTCTGGGGCCAACGTCCTGACTTTC
V gene: TRBV7-2; clone size: .; D gene: .; J gene: TRBJ1-5; CDR3 protein: CASSLALGRNQPQHF; CDR3 DNA: TGTGCCAGCAGCTTAGCTCTGGGCCGCAATCAGCCCCAGCATTTT
V gene: TRBV7-9; clone size: few; D gene: .; J gene: TRBJ1-4; CDR3 protein: CASSFRSAIQVHNEKLFF; CDR3 DNA: TGTGCCAGCAGCTTTCGGAGTGCGATACAGGTCCATAATGAAAAACTGTTTTTT